These T cell receptor beta chains were read from a single sample in a study of cytomegalovirus exposure and HLA in healthy donors. Sequencing was performed with immunoSEQ multiplex PCR; in TCRdb, only in-frame clones are kept and a portion is missing. The sample shows 170,000 or so clones, about 88% of them seen only once. Sequenced: PBMCs. These receptors were taken from a young woman in good health and CMV-seronegative. The CDR3 runs from the conserved cysteine through the conserved F or W. The order of the fields is clone size, D gene, J gene, V gene, CDR3 DNA, CDR3 protein. D genes are given only for firm matches. Clone size is not always given. Where it is, it says once, few, many or a class for expanded clones.

. | TRBD1 | TRBJ2-5 | TRBV27 | TGTGCCAGCAGTTCAAGACAGGGGGAGACCCAGTACTTC | CASSSRQGETQYF
. | . | TRBJ2-1 | TRBV13 | TGTGCCAGCAGCCTGTGGGGAATGGGAGTTTATGAGCAGTTCTTC | CASSLWGMGVYEQFF
. | TRBD1 | TRBJ1-1 | TRBV19 | TGTGCCAGTAGACTTACGACAGGGGGCGTCACTGAAGCTTTCTTT | CASRLTTGGVTEAFF
. | TRBD1 | TRBJ2-1 | TRBV7-8 | TGTGCCAGCAGCTTAGACAGGGGTTTCTACAATGAGCAGTTCTTC | CASSLDRGFYNEQFF
. | . | TRBJ2-7 | TRBV5-1 | TGCGCCAGCAGCTTGGTCGGTACCTACGAGCAGTACTTC | CASSLVGTYEQYF
. | . | TRBJ1-1 | TRBV27 | TGTGCCAGCAGTCACACGTGGGGGGGGGACACTGAAGCTTTCTTT | CASSHTWGGDTEAFF
once | TRBD1 | TRBJ1-4 | TRBV6-1 | TGTGCCAGCAGGGCGGGACAGCAACTGTTTTTT | CASRAGQQLFF
. | TRBD1 | TRBJ1-5 | TRBV15 | TGTGCCACCAGCAGAGGACAGGGAGAACAGCCCCAGCATTTT | CATSRGQGEQPQHF
. | . | TRBJ2-1 | TRBV9 | TGTGCCAGCAGCGTAAACTACCGGGGTGATGAGCAGTTCTTC | CASSVNYRGDEQFF
. | . | TRBJ2-5 | TRBV6-5 | TGTGCCAGCAGTTACGGACAACCGGAAGAGACCCAGTACTTC | CASSYGQPEETQYF
. | . | TRBJ2-3 | TRBV7-2 | TGTGCCAGCAGCTTAGCTAGGGGGGGGGCGGATACGCAGTATTTT | CASSLARGGADTQYF
. | . | TRBJ2-7 | TRBV9 | TGTGCCAGCAGGGACACTGCGGAGAGTGGGGAGCAGTACTTC | CASRDTAESGEQYF
. | . | TRBJ1-1 | TRBV19 | TGTGCCAGTAGTATAGCGGGGTACGCGCTTTTGGCTTTCTTT | CASSIAGYALLAFF
. | TRBD2 | TRBJ2-7 | TRBV7-2 | TGTGCCAGCAGCCAGGGACTAGCTAACGAGCAGTACTTC | CASSQGLANEQYF
. | TRBD1 | TRBJ2-4 | TRBV6-6 | TGTGCCAGCAGTTCCGACAGGGGCGTAAACATTCAGTACTTC | CASSSDRGVNIQYF
. | . | TRBJ1-1 | TRBV5-1 | TGCGCCAGATTAAGGGGCGCTGAAGCTTTCTTT | CARLRGAEAFF
. | TRBD1 | TRBJ1-6 | TRBV18 | TGTGCCAGCTCACCACGGACAGGGGATAATTCACCCCTCCACTTT | CASSPRTGDNSPLHF
. | TRBD2 | TRBJ2-7 | TRBV10-3 | TGTGCCATCAGCGCTGGACAGGGACTAGCGGGAGGTGAGGAGCAGTACTTC | CAISAGQGLAGGEEQYF
. | . | TRBJ1-6 | TRBV12-1 | TGTGCCAGCAGCTTTGGGGGGGAGGGTGGCTTT | CASSFGGEGGF
. | . | TRBJ2-7 | TRBV27 | TGTGCCAGCAGTTTAAAGGAGCGGGCCTACGAGCAGTACTTC | CASSLKERAYEQYF
. | . | TRBJ2-3 | TRBV11-2 | TGTGCCAGCAGCGTCTCCACAGATACGCAGTATTTT | CASSVSTDTQYF
. | . | TRBJ1-1 | TRBV5-1 | TGCGCCAGCAGCCCCTGGGCCGGGGAGAACACTGAAGCTTTCTTT | CASSPWAGENTEAFF
. | TRBD1 | TRBJ1-1 | TRBV19 | TGTGCCAGTAGTACGGGACAGGGGTTTGGAGGAGAAGCTTTCTTT | CASSTGQGFGGEAFF
. | TRBD2 | TRBJ2-1 | TRBV27 | TGTGCCAGCAGTTTGTGGACTAGCGGTTACAATGAGCAGTTCTTC | CASSLWTSGYNEQFF
once | . | TRBJ2-5 | TRBV5-6 | TGTGCCAGCAGCTTGGGGGGGGGCCGGGAGACCCAGTACTTC | CASSLGGGRETQYF
. | TRBD2 | TRBJ2-3 | TRBV10-1 | TGCGCCAGCAGTTCCGGGACTAGCGGGAACCTACTTGCGGGAGATACGCAGTATTTT | CASSSGTSGNLLAGDTQYF
. | TRBD2 | TRBJ2-2 | TRBV13 | TGTGCCAGCAGCCCTGAGGCGGGGGGTAGGACCGGGGAGCTGTTTTTT | CASSPEAGGRTGELFF
few | . | TRBJ1-3 | TRBV5-5 | TGTGCCAGCAGCTTTGGCGCAGGGGCTGGAAACACCATATATTTT | CASSFGAGAGNTIYF
. | . | TRBJ1-4 | TRBV28 | TGTGCCAGCAGTTCTCATCAGGGCCGGGGAGGTGAAAAACTGTTTTTT | CASSSHQGRGGEKLFF
. | . | TRBJ2-7 | TRBV7-9 | TGTGCCAGCAGCTCCCAAACTTACGAGCAGTACTTC | CASSSQTYEQYF
. | TRBD1 | TRBJ1-5 | TRBV19 | TGTGCCAGTAGCCCCGGGACAGGGAGGCGTCAGCCCCAGCATTTT | CASSPGTGRRQPQHF
. | . | TRBJ2-1 | TRBV19 | TGTGCCAGTAGTATGAGTCTGGGAGTTAATGAGCAGTTCTTC | CASSMSLGVNEQFF
once | . | TRBJ2-1 | TRBV19 | TGTGCCAGTAGTATGGGGTGGACAGACAATGAGCAGTTCTTC | CASSMGWTDNEQFF
. | TRBD2 | TRBJ2-7 | TRBV2 | TGTGCCAGCAGTGACCCCTCCCCAAGCGGGAGCCTCTACGAGCAGTACTTC | CASSDPSPSGSLYEQYF
. | . | TRBJ1-1 | TRBV9 | TGTGCCAGCAGCGTTGGTCAGGGGCAAACTGAAGCTTTCTTT | CASSVGQGQTEAFF
. | . | TRBJ1-2 | TRBV28 | TGTGCCAGCAGTTTAATTCTGGACAGTTCTAACTATGGCTACACCTTC | CASSLILDSSNYGYTF
. | . | TRBJ2-2 | TRBV6-1 | TGTGCCAGCAGTGGCGGACAGTACACCGGGGAGCTGTTTTTT | CASSGGQYTGELFF
. | TRBD1 | TRBJ2-7 | TRBV6-6 | TGTGCCAGCAGTTACAGAGGGACAGGGCTCGACGAGCAGTACTTC | CASSYRGTGLDEQYF